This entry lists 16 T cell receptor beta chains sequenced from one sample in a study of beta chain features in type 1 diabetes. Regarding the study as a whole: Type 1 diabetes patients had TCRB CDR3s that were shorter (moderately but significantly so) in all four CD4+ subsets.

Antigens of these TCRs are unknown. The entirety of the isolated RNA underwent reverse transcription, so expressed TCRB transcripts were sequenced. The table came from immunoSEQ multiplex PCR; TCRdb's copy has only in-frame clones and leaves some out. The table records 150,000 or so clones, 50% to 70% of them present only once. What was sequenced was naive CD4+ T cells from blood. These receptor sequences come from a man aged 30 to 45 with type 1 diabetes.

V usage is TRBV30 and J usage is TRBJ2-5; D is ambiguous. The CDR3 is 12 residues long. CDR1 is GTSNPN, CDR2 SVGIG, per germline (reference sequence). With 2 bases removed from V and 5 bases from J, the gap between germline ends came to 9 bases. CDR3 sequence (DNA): TGTGCCTGGAGTTTCGGTGTGGAGACCCAGTACTTC. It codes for CAWSFGVETQYF.

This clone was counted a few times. In DNA, the CDR3 is TGCAGCGGGGGGCGTAATGAAAAACTGTTTTTT. Translation gives CSGGRNEKLFF. This rearrangement joins TRBV29-1 to TRBJ1-4; tentatively, D is TRBD1 (6 bases). Germline V gives CDR1 SQVTM, CDR2 ANQGSEA. The CDR3 has 11 residues. V lost 7 bases and J lost 4, with 7 bases in between.

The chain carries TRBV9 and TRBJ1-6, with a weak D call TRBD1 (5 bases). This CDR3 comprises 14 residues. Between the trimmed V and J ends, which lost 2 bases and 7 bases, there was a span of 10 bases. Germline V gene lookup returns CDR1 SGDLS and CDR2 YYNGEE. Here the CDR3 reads CASSVSGTNSPLHF. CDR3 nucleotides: TGTGCCAGCAGCGTCTCGGGGACCAATTCACCCCTCCACTTT.

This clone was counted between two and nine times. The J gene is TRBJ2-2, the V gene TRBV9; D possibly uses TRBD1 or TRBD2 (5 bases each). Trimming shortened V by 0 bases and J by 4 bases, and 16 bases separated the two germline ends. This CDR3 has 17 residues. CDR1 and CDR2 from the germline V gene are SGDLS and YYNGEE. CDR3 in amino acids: CASSVVLGPVGTGELFF. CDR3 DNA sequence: TGTGCCAGCAGCGTAGTATTGGGACCGGTCGGCACCGGGGAGCTGTTTTTT.

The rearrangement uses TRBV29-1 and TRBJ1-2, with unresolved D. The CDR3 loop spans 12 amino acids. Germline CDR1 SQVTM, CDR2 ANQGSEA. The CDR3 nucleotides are TGCAGTTTTTCTCGGGATCGCTATGGCTACACCTTC. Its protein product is CSFSRDRYGYTF.

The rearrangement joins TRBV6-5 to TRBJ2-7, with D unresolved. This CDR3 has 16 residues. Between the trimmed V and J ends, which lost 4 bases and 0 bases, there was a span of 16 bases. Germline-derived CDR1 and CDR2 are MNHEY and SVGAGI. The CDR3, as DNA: TGTGCCAGCAGTTCCTTAAGGGCGCCGAGCTCCTACGAGCAGTACTTC. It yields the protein CASSSLRAPSSYEQYF.

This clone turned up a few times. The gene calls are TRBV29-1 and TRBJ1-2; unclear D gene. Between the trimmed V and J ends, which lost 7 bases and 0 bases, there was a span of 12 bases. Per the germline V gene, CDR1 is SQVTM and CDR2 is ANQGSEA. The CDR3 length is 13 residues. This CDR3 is CSAFFQPNYGYTF. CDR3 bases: TGCAGCGCCTTCTTCCAGCCTAACTATGGCTACACCTTC.

CDR3 in DNA: TGTGCCAGCAGCATAGGGACAGGGCCAGATACGCAGTATTTT. It encodes CASSIGTGPDTQYF. The chain links TRBV7-2 to TRBJ2-3; 9 positions match TRBD1. V was pared by 5 bases and J by 4 bases, with 4 bases of the junction left unmatched. The CDR3 is 14 amino acids. Germline lookup yields CDR1 SGHTA and CDR2 FQGNSA.

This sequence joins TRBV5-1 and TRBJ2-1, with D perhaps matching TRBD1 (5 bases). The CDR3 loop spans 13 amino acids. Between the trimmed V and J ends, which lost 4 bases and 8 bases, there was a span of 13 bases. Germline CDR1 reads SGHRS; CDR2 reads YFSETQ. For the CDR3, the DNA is TGCGCCAGCAGCACGACAGCTTCCCATGAGCAGTTCTTC. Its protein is CASSTTASHEQFF.

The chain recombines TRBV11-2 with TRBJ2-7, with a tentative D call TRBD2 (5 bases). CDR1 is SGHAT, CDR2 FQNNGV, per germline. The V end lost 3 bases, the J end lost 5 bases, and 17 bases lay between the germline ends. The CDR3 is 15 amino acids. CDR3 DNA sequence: TGTGCCAGCAGCTTTTCCGTGGGGAGCTTCGACGAGCAGTACTTC. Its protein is CASSFSVGSFDEQYF.

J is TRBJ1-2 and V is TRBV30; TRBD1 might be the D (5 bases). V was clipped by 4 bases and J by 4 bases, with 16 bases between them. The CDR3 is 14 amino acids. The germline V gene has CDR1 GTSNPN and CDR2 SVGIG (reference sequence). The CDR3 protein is CAWNPGQGIYGYTF. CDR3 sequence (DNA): TGTGCCTGGAACCCCGGGCAGGGTATCTATGGCTACACCTTC.

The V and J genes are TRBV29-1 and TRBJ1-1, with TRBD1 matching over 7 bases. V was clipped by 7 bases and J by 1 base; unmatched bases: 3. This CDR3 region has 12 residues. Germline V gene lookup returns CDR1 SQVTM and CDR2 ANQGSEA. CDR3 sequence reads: CSARQGNTEAFF. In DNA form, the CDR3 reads TGCAGCGCTAGACAGGGGAACACTGAAGCTTTCTTT.

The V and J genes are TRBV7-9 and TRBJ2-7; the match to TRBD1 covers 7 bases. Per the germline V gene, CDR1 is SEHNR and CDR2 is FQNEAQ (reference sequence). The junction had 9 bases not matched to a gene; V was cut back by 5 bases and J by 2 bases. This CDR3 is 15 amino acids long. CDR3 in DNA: TGTGCCAGCAGCCCGTGGACAGGAAAAGCCTACGAGCAGTACTTC. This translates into CASSPWTGKAYEQYF.

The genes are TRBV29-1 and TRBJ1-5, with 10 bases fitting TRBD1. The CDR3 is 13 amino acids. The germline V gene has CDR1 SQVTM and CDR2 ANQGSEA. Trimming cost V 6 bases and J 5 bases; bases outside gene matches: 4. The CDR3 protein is CSVTGGFDQPQHF. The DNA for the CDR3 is TGCAGCGTGACAGGGGGCTTCGATCAGCCCCAGCATTTT.

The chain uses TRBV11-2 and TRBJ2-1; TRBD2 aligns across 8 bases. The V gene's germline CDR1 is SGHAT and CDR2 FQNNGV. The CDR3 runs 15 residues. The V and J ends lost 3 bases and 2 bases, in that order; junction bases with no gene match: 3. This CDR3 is CASSFLAGAYNEQFF. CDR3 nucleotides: TGTGCCAGCAGCTTCCTAGCGGGCGCCTACAATGAGCAGTTCTTC.

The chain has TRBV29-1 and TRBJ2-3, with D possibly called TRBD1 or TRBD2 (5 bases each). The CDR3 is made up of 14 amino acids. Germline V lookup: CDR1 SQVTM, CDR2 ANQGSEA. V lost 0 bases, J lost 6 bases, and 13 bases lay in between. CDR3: CSVEEGRVLDTQYF. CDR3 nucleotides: TGCAGCGTTGAAGAGGGGCGGGTCCTGGATACGCAGTATTTT.